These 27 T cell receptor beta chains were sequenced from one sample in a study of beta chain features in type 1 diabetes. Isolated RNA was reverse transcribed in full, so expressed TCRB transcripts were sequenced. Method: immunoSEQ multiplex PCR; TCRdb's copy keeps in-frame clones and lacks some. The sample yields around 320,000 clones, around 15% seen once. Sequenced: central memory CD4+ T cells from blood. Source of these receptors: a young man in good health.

This CDR3 reads CASSQRTGVAEAFF. The CDR3 nucleotides are TGCGCCAGCAGCCAACGAACAGGGGTAGCAGAAGCTTTCTTT. V is TRBV4-1 and J is TRBJ1-1; 7 nucleotides align to TRBD1. With 2 bases clipped from V and 8 bases from J, the junction kept 8 bases outside the gene matches. CDR1 MGHRA and CDR2 YSYEKL come from the germline V gene. The CDR3 is 14 residues long.

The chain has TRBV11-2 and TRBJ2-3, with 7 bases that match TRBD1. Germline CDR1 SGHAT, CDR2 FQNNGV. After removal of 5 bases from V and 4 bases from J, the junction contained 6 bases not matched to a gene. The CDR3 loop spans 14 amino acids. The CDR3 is CASSLRQGPDTQYF. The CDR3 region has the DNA TGTGCCAGCAGCCTAAGACAGGGCCCAGATACGCAGTATTTT.

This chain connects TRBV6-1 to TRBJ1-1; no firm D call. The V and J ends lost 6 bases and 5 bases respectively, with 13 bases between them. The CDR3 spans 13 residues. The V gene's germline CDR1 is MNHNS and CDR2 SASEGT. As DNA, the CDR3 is TGTGCCAGCAGACAGAAAATAGTTACTGAAGCTTTCTTT. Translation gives CASRQKIVTEAFF.

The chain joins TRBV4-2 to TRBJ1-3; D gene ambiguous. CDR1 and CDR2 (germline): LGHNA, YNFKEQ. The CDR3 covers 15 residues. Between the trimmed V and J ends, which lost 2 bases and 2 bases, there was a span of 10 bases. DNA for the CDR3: TGTGCCAGCAGCCAAAGTGGACTCACTGGAAACACCATATATTTT. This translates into CASSQSGLTGNTIYF.

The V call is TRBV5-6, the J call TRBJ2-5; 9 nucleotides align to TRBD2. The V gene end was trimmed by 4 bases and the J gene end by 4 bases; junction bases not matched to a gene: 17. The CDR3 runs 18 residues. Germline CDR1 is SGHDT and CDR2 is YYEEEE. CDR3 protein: CASSQSLVKREEGETQYF. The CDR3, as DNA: TGTGCCAGCAGCCAATCCCTAGTGAAGCGGGAGGAAGGAGAGACCCAGTACTTC.

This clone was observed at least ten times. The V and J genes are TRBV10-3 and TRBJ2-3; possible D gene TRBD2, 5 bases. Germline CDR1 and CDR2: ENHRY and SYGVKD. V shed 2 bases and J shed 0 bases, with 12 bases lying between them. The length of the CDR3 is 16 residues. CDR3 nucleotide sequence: TGTGCCATCAGTGAGACCGACGGGGTTAGCACAGATACGCAGTATTTT. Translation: CAISETDGVSTDTQYF.

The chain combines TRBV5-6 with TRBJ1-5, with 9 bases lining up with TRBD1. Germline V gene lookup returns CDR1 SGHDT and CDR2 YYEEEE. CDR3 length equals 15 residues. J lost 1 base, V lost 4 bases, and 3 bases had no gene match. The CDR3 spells CASSPGTGSNQPQHF. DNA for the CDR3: TGTGCCAGCAGCCCCGGGACAGGGAGCAATCAGCCCCAGCATTTT.

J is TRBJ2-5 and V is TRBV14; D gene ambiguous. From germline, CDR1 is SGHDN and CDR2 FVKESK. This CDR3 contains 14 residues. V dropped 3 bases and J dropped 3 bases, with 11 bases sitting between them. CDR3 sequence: CASSHRLVKETQYF. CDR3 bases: TGTGCCAGCAGCCATCGGCTAGTCAAAGAGACCCAGTACTTC. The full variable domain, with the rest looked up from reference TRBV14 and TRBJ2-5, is EAGVTQFPSHSVIEKGQTVTLRCDPISGHDNLYWYRRVMGKEIKFLLHFVKESKQDESGMPNNRFLAERTGGTYSTLKVQPAELEDSGVYFCASSHRLVKETQYFGPGTRLLVL.

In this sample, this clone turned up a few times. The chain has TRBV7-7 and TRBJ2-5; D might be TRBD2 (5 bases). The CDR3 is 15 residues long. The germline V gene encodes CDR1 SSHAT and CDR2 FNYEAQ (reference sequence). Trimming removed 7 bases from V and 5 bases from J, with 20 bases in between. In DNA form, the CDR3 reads TGTGCCAGCACCGAGAGGGAAACCGTGGTGGAGACCCAGTACTTC. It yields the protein CASTERETVVETQYF.

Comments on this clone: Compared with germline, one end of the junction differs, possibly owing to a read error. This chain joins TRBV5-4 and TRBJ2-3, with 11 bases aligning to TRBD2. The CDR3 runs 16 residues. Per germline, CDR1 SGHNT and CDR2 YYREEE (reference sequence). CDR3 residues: CASSPMTSGESDTQYF. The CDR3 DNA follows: TGCGCCAGCAGCCCGATGACTAGCGGGGAATCAGATACGCAGTATTTT.

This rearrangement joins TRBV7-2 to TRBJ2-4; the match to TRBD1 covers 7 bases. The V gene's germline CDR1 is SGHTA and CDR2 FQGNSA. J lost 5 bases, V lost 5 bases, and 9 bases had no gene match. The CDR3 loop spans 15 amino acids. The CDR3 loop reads CASSVTTGSQNIQYF. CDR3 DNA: TGTGCCAGCAGCGTGACGACAGGGTCCCAAAACATTCAGTACTTC.

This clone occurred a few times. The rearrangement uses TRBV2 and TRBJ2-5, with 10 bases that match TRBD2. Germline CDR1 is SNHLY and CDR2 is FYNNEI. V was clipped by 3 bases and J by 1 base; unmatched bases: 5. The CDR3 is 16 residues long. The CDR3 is CASSDVLAGVQETQYF. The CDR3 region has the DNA TGTGCCAGCAGTGATGTCCTAGCGGGGGTCCAAGAGACCCAGTACTTC.

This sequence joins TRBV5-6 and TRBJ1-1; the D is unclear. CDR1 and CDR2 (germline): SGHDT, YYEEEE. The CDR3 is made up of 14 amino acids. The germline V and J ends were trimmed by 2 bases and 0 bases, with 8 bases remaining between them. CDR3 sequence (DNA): TGTGCCAGCAGCTTCGGACGATTGAACACTGAAGCTTTCTTT. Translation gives CASSFGRLNTEAFF. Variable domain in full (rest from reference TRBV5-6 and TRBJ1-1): DAGVTQSPTHLIKTRGQQVTLRCSPKSGHDTVSWYQQALGQGPQFIFQYYEEEERQRGNFPDRFSGHQFPNYSSELNVNALLLGDSALYLCASSFGRLNTEAFFGQGTRLTVV.

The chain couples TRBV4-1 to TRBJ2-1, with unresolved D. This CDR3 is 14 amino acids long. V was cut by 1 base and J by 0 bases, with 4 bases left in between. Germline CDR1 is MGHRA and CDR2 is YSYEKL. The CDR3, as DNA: TGCGCCAGCAGCCAAGGAAACTCCTACAATGAGCAGTTCTTC. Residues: CASSQGNSYNEQFF.

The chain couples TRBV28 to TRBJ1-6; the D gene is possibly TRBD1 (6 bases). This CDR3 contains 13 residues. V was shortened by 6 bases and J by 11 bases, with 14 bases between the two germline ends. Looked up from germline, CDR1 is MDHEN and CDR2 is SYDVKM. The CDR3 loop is CASRKGTNPPLHF. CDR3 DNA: TGTGCCAGCAGAAAAGGGACAAATCCACCCCTCCACTTT.

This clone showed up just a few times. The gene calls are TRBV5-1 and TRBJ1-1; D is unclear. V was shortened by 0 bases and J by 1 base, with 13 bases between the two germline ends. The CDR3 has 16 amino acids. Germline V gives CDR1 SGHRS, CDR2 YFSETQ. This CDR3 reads CASSLGGGWTNTEAFF. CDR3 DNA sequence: TGCGCCAGCAGCTTGGGGGGAGGATGGACGAACACTGAAGCTTTCTTT.

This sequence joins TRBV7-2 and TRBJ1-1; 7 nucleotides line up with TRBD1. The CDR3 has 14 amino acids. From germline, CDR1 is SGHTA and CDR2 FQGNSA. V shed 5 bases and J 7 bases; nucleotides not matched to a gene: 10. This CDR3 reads CASSRKGGDSEAFF. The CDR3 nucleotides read TGTGCCAGCAGCCGCAAGGGCGGGGACAGTGAAGCTTTCTTT.

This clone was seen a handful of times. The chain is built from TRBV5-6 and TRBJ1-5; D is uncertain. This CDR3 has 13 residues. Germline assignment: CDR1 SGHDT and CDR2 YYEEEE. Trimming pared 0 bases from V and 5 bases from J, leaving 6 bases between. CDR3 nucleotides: TGTGCCAGCAGCTTGGCCGCCGATCAGCCCCAGCATTTT. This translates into CASSLAADQPQHF. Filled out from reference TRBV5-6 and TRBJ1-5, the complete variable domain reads DAGVTQSPTHLIKTRGQQVTLRCSPKSGHDTVSWYQQALGQGPQFIFQYYEEEERQRGNFPDRFSGHQFPNYSSELNVNALLLGDSALYLCASSLAADQPQHFGDGTRLSIL.

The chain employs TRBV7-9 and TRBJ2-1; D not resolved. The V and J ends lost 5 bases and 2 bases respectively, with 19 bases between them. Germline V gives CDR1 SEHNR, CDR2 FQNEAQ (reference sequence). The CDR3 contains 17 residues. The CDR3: CASSQRAPRATYNEQFF. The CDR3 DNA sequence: TGTGCCAGCAGCCAAAGGGCCCCCCGGGCTACCTACAATGAGCAGTTCTTC.

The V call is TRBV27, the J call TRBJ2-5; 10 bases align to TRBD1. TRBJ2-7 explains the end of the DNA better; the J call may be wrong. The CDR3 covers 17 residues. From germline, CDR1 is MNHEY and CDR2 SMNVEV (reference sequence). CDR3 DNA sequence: TGTGCCAGCAGTTTGAGATGGGTCGGGACAGGGGACCCCGAGCAGTACTTC. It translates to CASSLRWVGTGDPEQYF.

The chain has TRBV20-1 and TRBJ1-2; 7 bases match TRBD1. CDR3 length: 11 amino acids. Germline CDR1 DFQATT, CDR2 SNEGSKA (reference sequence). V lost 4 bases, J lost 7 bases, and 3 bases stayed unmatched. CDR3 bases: TGCAGTGCTACCGACAGGGCTGGCTACACCTTC. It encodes CSATDRAGYTF.

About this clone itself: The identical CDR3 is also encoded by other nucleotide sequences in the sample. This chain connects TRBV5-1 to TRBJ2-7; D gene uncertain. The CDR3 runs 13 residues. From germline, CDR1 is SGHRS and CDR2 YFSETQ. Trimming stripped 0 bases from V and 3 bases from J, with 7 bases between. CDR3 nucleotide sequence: TGCGCCAGCAGCTTGGACGGCCGCTACGAGCAGTACTTC. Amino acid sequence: CASSLDGRYEQYF.

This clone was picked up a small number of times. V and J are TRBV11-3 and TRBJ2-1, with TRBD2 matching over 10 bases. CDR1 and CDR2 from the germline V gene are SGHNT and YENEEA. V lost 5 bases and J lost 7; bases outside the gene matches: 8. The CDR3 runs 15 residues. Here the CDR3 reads CASSLRVAGGNEQFF. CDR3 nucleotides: TGTGCCAGCAGCCTCCGGGTAGCGGGAGGTAATGAGCAGTTCTTC.

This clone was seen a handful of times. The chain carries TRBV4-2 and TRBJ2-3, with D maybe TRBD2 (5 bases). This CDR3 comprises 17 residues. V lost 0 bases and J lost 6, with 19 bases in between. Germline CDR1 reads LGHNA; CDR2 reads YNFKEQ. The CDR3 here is CASSQEQLAGHTDTQYF. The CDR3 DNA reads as TGTGCCAGCAGCCAAGAACAGCTAGCTGGTCATACGGATACGCAGTATTTT.

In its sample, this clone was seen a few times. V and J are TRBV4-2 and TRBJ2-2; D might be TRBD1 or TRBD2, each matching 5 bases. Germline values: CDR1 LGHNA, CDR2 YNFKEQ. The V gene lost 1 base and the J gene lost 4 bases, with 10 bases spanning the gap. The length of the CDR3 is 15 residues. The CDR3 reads CASSQGGPRTGELFF. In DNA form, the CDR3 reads TGTGCCAGCAGCCAAGGGGGACCGCGCACCGGGGAGCTGTTTTTT.

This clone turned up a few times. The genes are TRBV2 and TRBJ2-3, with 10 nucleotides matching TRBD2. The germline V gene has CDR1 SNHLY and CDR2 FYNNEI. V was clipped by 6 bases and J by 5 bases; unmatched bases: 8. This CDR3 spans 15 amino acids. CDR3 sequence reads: CASSSSGGAIDTQYF. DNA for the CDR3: TGTGCCAGCAGCTCCAGCGGGGGGGCAATAGATACGCAGTATTTT.

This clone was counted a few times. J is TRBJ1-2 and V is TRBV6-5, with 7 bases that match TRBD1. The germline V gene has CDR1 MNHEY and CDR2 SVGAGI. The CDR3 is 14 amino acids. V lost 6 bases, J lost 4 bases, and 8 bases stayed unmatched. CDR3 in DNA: TGTGCCAGCAGGCGCCGACAGGGACCCTATGGCTACACCTTC. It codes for CASRRRQGPYGYTF.